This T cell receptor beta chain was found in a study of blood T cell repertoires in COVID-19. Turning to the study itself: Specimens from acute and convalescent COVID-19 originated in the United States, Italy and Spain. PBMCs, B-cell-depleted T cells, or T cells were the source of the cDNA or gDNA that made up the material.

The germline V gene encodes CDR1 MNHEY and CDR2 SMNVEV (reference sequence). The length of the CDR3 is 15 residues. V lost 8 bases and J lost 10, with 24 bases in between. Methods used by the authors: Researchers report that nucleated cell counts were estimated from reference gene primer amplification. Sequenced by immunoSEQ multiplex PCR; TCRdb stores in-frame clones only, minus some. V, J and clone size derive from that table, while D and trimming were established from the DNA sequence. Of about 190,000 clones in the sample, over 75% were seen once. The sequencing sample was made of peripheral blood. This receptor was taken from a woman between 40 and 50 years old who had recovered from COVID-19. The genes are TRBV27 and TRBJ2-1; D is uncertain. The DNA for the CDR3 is TGTGCCAGCGGCTTCGTCGTCCACCGTGGAGCGGAGCAGTTCTTC. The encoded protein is CASGFVVHRGAEQFF.